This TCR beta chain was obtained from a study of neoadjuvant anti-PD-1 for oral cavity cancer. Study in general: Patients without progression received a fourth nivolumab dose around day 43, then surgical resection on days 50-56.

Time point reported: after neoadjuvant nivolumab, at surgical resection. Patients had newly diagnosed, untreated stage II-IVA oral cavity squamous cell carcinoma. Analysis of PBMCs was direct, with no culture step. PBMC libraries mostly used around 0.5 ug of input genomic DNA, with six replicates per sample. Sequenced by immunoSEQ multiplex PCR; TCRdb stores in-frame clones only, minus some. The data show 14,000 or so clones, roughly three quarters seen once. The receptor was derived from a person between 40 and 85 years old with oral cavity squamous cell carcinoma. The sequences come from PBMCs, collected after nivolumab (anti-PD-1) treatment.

CDR3 sequence (DNA): TGCGCCAGCAGCACATCTCCTAGCGGGGCCTACAATGAGCAGTTCTTC. It specifies CASSTSPSGAYNEQFF. J is TRBJ2-1 and V is TRBV5-1; 9 nucleotides agree with TRBD2. V shed 4 bases, J shed 2 bases, and the junction held 7 bases outside the gene matches. The CDR3 has 16 amino acids. Germline V gene sequence: CDR1 SGHRS, CDR2 YFSETQ. Combining the CDR3 with reference TRBV5-1 and TRBJ2-1 gives the whole variable domain KAGVTQTPRYLIKTRGQQVTLSCSPISGHRSVSWYQQTPGQGLQFLFEYFSETQRNKGNFPGRFSGRQFSNSRSEMNVSTLELGDSALYLCASSTSPSGAYNEQFFGPGTRLTVL.